Listed below are T cell receptor beta chains from one sample, sequenced in a study of blood T cell repertoires in COVID-19. Produced via immunoSEQ multiplex PCR; TCRdb's table is partial and in-frame only. This table has about 130,000 clones, 70% to 85% appearing once. Sample: peripheral blood. These receptors were collected from a woman aged 45-59 years with acute or convalescent COVID-19. The CDR3 runs from the conserved cysteine through the conserved F or W. The D gene is left open where the match is weak. For some rows the clone size is stated as once, few or many, or as a class when expanded; others skip it.

TRBV27	TRBD1	TRBJ2-3	.	TGTGCCAGCAGTGTAGCAGGGGGCATTATCACAGATACGCAGTATTTT	CASSVAGGIITDTQYF
TRBV5-1	TRBD1	TRBJ2-7	.	TGCGCCAGCAGCGACAGGGTAGGGTACGAGCAGTACTTC	CASSDRVGYEQYF
TRBV4-1	.	TRBJ2-7	.	TGCGCCAGCAGCCAAACAAAACAGAAGACCTACGAGCAGTACTTC	CASSQTKQKTYEQYF
TRBV6-6	TRBD1	TRBJ1-1	.	TGTGCCAGCAGTTACGCAGGACAGGGTACTGAAGCTTTCTTT	CASSYAGQGTEAFF
TRBV4-1	.	TRBJ2-3	.	TGCGCCAGCAGCCAAGACATTACTAGCACAGATACGCAGTATTTT	CASSQDITSTDTQYF
TRBV7-9	TRBD2	TRBJ2-1	.	TGTGCCAGCAGCATTCGGACTAGCAATGAGCAGTTCTTC	CASSIRTSNEQFF
TRBV24-1	TRBD1	TRBJ1-5	.	TGTGCCACCAGTGCCTCGGGACAGGGGGCGAGTCAGCCCCAGCATTTT	CATSASGQGASQPQHF
TRBV29-1	.	TRBJ2-7	.	TGCAGCGTTGTAACCTACGAGCAGTACTTC	CSVVTYEQYF
TRBV5-4	TRBD1	TRBJ2-7	.	TGTGCCAGCAGCTTCACAGGGGGGAGTTACGAGCAGTACTTC	CASSFTGGSYEQYF
TRBV6-2/TRBV6-3	.	TRBJ1-3	.	TGTGCCAGCAGCCTAGGGACATCTGGAAACACCATATATTTT	CASSLGTSGNTIYF
TRBV19	TRBD2	TRBJ2-7	.	TGTGCCAGTAGTCCCGAGCGGGGGTCCTACGAGCAGTACTTC	CASSPERGSYEQYF
TRBV2	TRBD1	TRBJ2-3	.	TGTGCCAGCAGCCCTACAGGGGGCATCGGTCTGGATACGCAGTATTTT	CASSPTGGIGLDTQYF
TRBV5-6	TRBD1	TRBJ1-2	few	TGTGCCAGCAGCCCTGGGACAGGGTGGACTAACTATGGCTACACCTTC	CASSPGTGWTNYGYTF
TRBV28	.	TRBJ1-2	few	TGTGCCAGCAGTGCAGGGGTAACCTATGGCTACACCTTC	CASSAGVTYGYTF
TRBV2	.	TRBJ1-1	.	TGTGCCAGCAGTGGGGGCAGGGGCACTGAAGCTTTCTTT	CASSGGRGTEAFF
TRBV12-1	.	TRBJ1-4	.	TGTGCCAGCAGCTTACAGGGGGCGGGAGAAAAACTGTTTTTT	CASSLQGAGEKLFF
TRBV30	.	TRBJ2-1	.	TGTGCCTGGAGTGTACTGGACAGCCCGTACAATGAGCAGTTCTTC	CAWSVLDSPYNEQFF
TRBV19	.	TRBJ1-5	.	TGTGCCAGTAGGTTAGGGGTACTACAGGGAGATCAGCCCCAGCATTTT	CASRLGVLQGDQPQHF
TRBV6-6	TRBD2	TRBJ2-7	many	TGTGCCAGCAGTACCCGGACTAGCGGGCACTACGAGCAGTACTTC	CASSTRTSGHYEQYF
TRBV6-4	TRBD1	TRBJ1-2	.	TGTGCCAGCACTGTGACAGGGAAATTCTATGGCTACACCTTC	CASTVTGKFYGYTF
TRBV19	.	TRBJ1-1	.	TGTGCCAGTAGTATAGAGCAGGCGCTGAACACTGAAGCTTTCTTT	CASSIEQALNTEAFF
TRBV10-3	.	TRBJ1-1	.	TGTGCCATCAGTGAGTCGGAGGGGGGGATGTCTTTCTTT	CAISESEGGMSFF
TRBV19	.	TRBJ2-3	.	TGTGCCAGTAGAATGAGGCCGGACAGCAGAGATACGCAGTATTTT	CASRMRPDSRDTQYF
TRBV27	.	TRBJ1-6	few	TGTGCCAGCAGCCCTACAGGGATTGTAAGACCCCTCCACTTT	CASSPTGIVRPLHF
TRBV5-4	.	TRBJ2-2	.	TGTGCCAGCAGCTTGGCGGGGAGTGGCACCGGGGAGCTGTTTTTT	CASSLAGSGTGELFF
TRBV19	TRBD1	TRBJ2-3	.	TGTGCCACCGGGACAGGGGACACAGATACGCAGTATTTT	CATGTGDTDTQYF
TRBV2	.	TRBJ1-6	.	TGTGCCAGCAGCCCGGACTCAAGAATATCACCCCTCCACTTT	CASSPDSRISPLHF
TRBV27	TRBD2	TRBJ2-1	.	TGTGCCAGCAGTCCGTCCCCGGGACTAGCGGGTTCCTGGTACAATGAGCAGTTCTTC	CASSPSPGLAGSWYNEQFF
TRBV9	.	TRBJ2-2	.	TGTGCCAGCAGCGTAGGCGGGAACACCGGGGAGCTGTTTTTT	CASSVGGNTGELFF
TRBV19	.	TRBJ1-1	many	TGTGCCAGTAGTACCACCCTTCAAGACAGTGCTTGGGACACTGAAGCTTTCTTT	CASSTTLQDSAWDTEAFF
TRBV20-1	TRBD1	TRBJ1-4	few	TGCAGTGCGAGTCGGACAGGGGGAAATGAAAAACTGTTTTTT	CSASRTGGNEKLFF
TRBV10-2	.	TRBJ2-3	.	TGCGCCAGCTGGAGGGGACAGCTACAGAAACGGGCAGATACGCAGTATTTT	CASWRGQLQKRADTQYF
TRBV7-8	.	TRBJ2-2	few	TGTGCCAGCAGCTTACCGGGGGTAACGAACACCGGGGAGCTGTTTTTT	CASSLPGVTNTGELFF
TRBV19	.	TRBJ1-1	.	TGTGCCAGTAGAGGGGTCAGCCGGAACACTGAAGCTTTCTTT	CASRGVSRNTEAFF
TRBV19	.	TRBJ1-4	.	TGTGCCAGTAGTCTTTCAGGGCGAAGTCTTGAAAAACTGTTTTTT	CASSLSGRSLEKLFF
TRBV5-1	.	TRBJ1-2	few	TGCGCCAGCAGGATGACTAACTCTAACTATGGCTACACCTTC	CASRMTNSNYGYTF
TRBV9	.	TRBJ1-6	.	TGTGCCAGCAGCGAGGAGACAGGCTCCTATAATTCACCCCTCCACTTT	CASSEETGSYNSPLHF
TRBV9	.	TRBJ2-1	once	TGTGCCAGCAGCTTCAAGGGGCGGGACTCCGGCGGCAATGAGCAGTTCTTC	CASSFKGRDSGGNEQFF
TRBV21-1	.	TRBJ1-1	.	TGTGCCAGCAGCAAAGGGGGCCCGAACACTGAAGCTTTCTTT	CASSKGGPNTEAFF
TRBV6-5	.	TRBJ2-3	few	TGTGCCAGCCGGAGGGCAGTCCACGCACCAGATACGCAGTATTTT	CASRRAVHAPDTQYF
TRBV10-3	.	TRBJ1-4	.	TGTGCCATCAATGACGGGGGGGCTAATGAAAAACTGTTTTTT	CAINDGGANEKLFF
TRBV19	.	TRBJ1-2	.	TGTGCCAGTAGCGAAACAGGAATTAACTATGGCTACACCTTC	CASSETGINYGYTF
TRBV2	.	TRBJ1-1	.	TGTGCCAGCATTCTACAGGGTCTCTCTGAAGCTTTCTTT	CASILQGLSEAFF
TRBV2	.	TRBJ1-4	.	TGTGCCACTCGCATGGGGGCCGCGGGTGAAAAACTGTTTTTT	CATRMGAAGEKLFF
TRBV2	.	TRBJ1-5	.	TGTGCCAGCAGTGATCTCGGTCAGCCCCAGCATTTT	CASSDLGQPQHF
TRBV7-4	TRBD1	TRBJ1-2	.	TGTGCCAGCAGCGACAGGGCCACCCAGAGCGACTATGGCTACACCTTC	CASSDRATQSDYGYTF
TRBV27	TRBD1	TRBJ1-5	.	TGTGCCAGCAGATTGACAGGGGTAGGAAATCAGCCCCAGCATTTT	CASRLTGVGNQPQHF
TRBV30	.	TRBJ2-7	many	TGTGCCTGGGGGATAGGGGGAAAGCGCTACGAGCAGTACTTC	CAWGIGGKRYEQYF
TRBV5-4	TRBD1	TRBJ2-7	.	TGTGCCAGCAGCTCGGGGACAGCAGATTACGAGCAGTACTTC	CASSSGTADYEQYF
TRBV28	.	TRBJ1-1	.	TGTGCCAGCAGAAAAATGCGGACAGAAGCTTTCTTT	CASRKMRTEAFF
TRBV6-1	TRBD1	TRBJ1-2	once	TGTGCCAGCAGTGAAGGGACAGGGGGCTTTGGCTACATCTTC	CASSEGTGGFGYIF
TRBV2	TRBD1	TRBJ1-2	.	TGTGCCAGCAGAAAACAGGGGGACTATGGCTACACCTTC	CASRKQGDYGYTF
TRBV15	.	TRBJ1-5	.	TGTGCCACCAGCAGAGATTCGCAGGGTGGACAGCCCCAGCATTTT	CATSRDSQGGQPQHF